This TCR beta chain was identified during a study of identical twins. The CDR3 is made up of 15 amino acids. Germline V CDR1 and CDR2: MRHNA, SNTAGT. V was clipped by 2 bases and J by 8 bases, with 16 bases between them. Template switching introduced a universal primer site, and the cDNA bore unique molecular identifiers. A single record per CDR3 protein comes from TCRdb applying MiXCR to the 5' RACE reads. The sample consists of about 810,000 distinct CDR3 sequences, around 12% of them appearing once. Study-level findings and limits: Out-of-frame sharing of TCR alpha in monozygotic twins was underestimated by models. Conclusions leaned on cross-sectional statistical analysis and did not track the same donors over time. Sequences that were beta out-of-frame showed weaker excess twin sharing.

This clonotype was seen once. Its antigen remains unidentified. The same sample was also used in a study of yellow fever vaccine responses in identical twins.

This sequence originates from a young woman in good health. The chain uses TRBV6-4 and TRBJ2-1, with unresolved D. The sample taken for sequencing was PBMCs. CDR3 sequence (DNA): TGTGCCAGCAGTGACGTCCCCGGAAGGCCCCATGAGCAGTTCTTC. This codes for CASSDVPGRPHEQFF.